A selection of T cell receptor beta chains follows, all from one sample in a study of follicular helper T cells after annual influenza vaccination. The data were produced by immunoSEQ multiplex PCR, yet TCRdb's version contains in-frame clones alone and is incomplete. The table has more than 750 clones, more than 60% seen once. Specimen: CXCR5+ CD38+ circulating T follicular helper cells from blood, collected 7 days after influenza vaccination. These receptors originate from an adult who received the influenza vaccine. The CDR3 runs from the conserved cysteine through the conserved F or W. Each record gives: D gene, clone size, V gene, J gene, CDR3 DNA, CDR3 protein. A D gene is named only where the DNA matches it firmly. Rows give clone size only sometimes, using once, few, many, or a class for an expanded clone.

NA	NA	TRBV7-9	TRBJ1-1	TGTGCCAGCAGCAGGGACACTGAAGCTTTCTTT	CASSRDTEAFF
NA	NA	TRBV6-5	TRBJ1-2	TGTGCCAGCAGTCGGGACGCCTTCTATGGCTACACCTTC	CASSRDAFYGYTF
NA	NA	TRBV2	TRBJ1-5	TGTGCCAGCAGTCTCCAGGGAGTCGGCAATCAGCCCCAGCATTTT	CASSLQGVGNQPQHF
NA	NA	TRBV2	TRBJ2-7	TGTGCCAGCAGGGAGGCCGTGGGCGAGCAGTACTTC	CASREAVGEQYF
NA	NA	TRBV5-1	TRBJ2-5	TGCGCCAGCAGCTCGCAACCGGGTCCCCAAGAGACCCAGTACTTC	CASSSQPGPQETQYF
NA	NA	TRBV6-6	TRBJ2-6	TGTGCCAGCATGGCGACTGGGGCCAACGTCCTGACTTTC	CASMATGANVLTF
NA	NA	TRBV5-1	TRBJ2-7	TGCGCCAGCAGCTTGGCCCCGATCTACGAGCAGTACTTC	CASSLAPIYEQYF
NA	NA	TRBV28	TRBJ1-1	TGTGCCAGCGGCTTACCCGACAGAAGCACTGAAGCTTTCTTT	CASGLPDRSTEAFF
NA	NA	TRBV6-6	TRBJ1-1	TGTGCCAGCAGAGAAGGAGACACTGAAGCTTTCTTT	CASREGDTEAFF
TRBD2	few	TRBV19	TRBJ2-5	TGTGCCAGTGGGAGGACTAGCGGGGGCCGTCCCCACGGGACCCAGTACTTC	CASGRTSGGRPHGTQYF
NA	NA	TRBV2	TRBJ1-1	TGTGCCAGCAAACAGAACACTGAAGCTTTCTTT	CASKQNTEAFF
TRBD1	NA	TRBV5-1	TRBJ1-2	TGCGCCAGCAGCGAACAGACAGGGGTGGCGTCTGGCTACACCTTC	CASSEQTGVASGYTF
TRBD2	NA	TRBV9	TRBJ2-3	TGTGCCAGCAGCGTGGGACTAGCGGGGGGGCTTAATACGCAGTATTTT	CASSVGLAGGLNTQYF
NA	NA	TRBV7-2	TRBJ1-4	TGTGCCAGCAGCTTAGCGAAGAAAGAAAAACTGTTTTTT	CASSLAKKEKLFF
NA	NA	TRBV7-2	TRBJ1-6	TGTGCCAGCAGCCAGAAGGGGCGGACGGGGGGACCCCTCCACTTT	CASSQKGRTGGPLHF
TRBD1	NA	TRBV2	TRBJ2-3	TGTGCCAGCACCCGGGAGCAGGGGGCTTCAGATACGCAGTATTTT	CASTREQGASDTQYF
NA	once	TRBV29-1	TRBJ1-2	TGCAGCGTTGTTTCGCAGCCATCAGATAACTATGGCTACACCTTC	CSVVSQPSDNYGYTF
NA	NA	TRBV14	TRBJ1-6	TGTGCCAGCAGCCAAAACGCATTAATTAATTCACCCCTCCACTTT	CASSQNALINSPLHF
NA	NA	TRBV7-2	TRBJ2-3	TGTGCCAGCAGCATAGGGCTAGAAATAGATACGCAGTATTTT	CASSIGLEIDTQYF
NA	NA	TRBV9	TRBJ1-2	TGTGCCAGCAGCGTAGACCAGGGGAACTATGGCTACACCTTC	CASSVDQGNYGYTF
NA	NA	TRBV19	TRBJ1-6	TGTGCCAGTAGTATGGCAAATTCACCCCTCCACTTT	CASSMANSPLHF
NA	NA	TRBV4-3	TRBJ1-1	TGCGCCAGCAGCCAAGTTTCGGGACAATGGAACACTGAAGCTTTCTTT	CASSQVSGQWNTEAFF
NA	NA	TRBV6-5	TRBJ1-2	TGTGCCAGCAGTTACTTGGCATCAGGGGTGGGCTACACCTTC	CASSYLASGVGYTF
NA	NA	TRBV7-2	TRBJ2-1	TGTGCCAGCAGCACACAGAAATACAATGAGCAGTTCTTC	CASSTQKYNEQFF
NA	few	TRBV19	TRBJ1-5	TGTGCCAGTAGTAAAACTTATCAGCCCCAGCATTTT	CASSKTYQPQHF
NA	NA	TRBV15	TRBJ1-2	TGTGCCACCAGCAGAGATCTAGGGGACCCATATGGCTACACCTTC	CATSRDLGDPYGYTF
NA	few	TRBV7-7	TRBJ2-3	TGTGCTAGCAGCTTGGACATGGGGTCGGATACGCAGTATTTT	CASSLDMGSDTQYF
TRBD1	NA	TRBV6-1	TRBJ1-2	TGTGCCAGCAGTGAAGGGGGGACAGGGCGACTCTATGGCTACACCTTC	CASSEGGTGRLYGYTF
NA	NA	TRBV6-4	TRBJ2-1	TGTGCCAGCAGTGACTTAAGCTCCTACAATGAGCAGTTCTTC	CASSDLSSYNEQFF
NA	once	TRBV19	TRBJ1-2	TGTGCCAGTAGTATACGTTACTATGGCTACACCTTC	CASSIRYYGYTF
NA	NA	TRBV4-1	TRBJ1-1	TGCGCCAGCAGCGCCTCCTTTGGGGCGAACACTGAAGCTTTCTTT	CASSASFGANTEAFF
NA	NA	TRBV7-9	TRBJ1-6	TGTGCCAGCACCCGGGAGGGTGAGTCACCCCTCCACTTT	CASTREGESPLHF
NA	NA	TRBV5-4	TRBJ2-6	TGTGCCAGCAGCTTCGATGCTGGGGCCAACGTCCTGACTTTC	CASSFDAGANVLTF
NA	few	TRBV5-1	TRBJ1-6	TGCGCCAGCAGCTTGACCGGGGAATCACCCCTCCACTTT	CASSLTGESPLHF
NA	NA	TRBV2	TRBJ1-2	TGTGCCAGCAGTGAATCCACGCCTACTGGCTATGGCTACACCTTC	CASSESTPTGYGYTF
NA	NA	TRBV6-1	TRBJ2-2	TGTGCCAGCAGTGAAGTTCCGGGGGCCGGGGAGCTGTTTTTT	CASSEVPGAGELFF
NA	NA	TRBV7-3	TRBJ2-1	TGTGCCAGCAGCCGGGGAGGCTCCTACAATGAGCAGTTCTTC	CASSRGGSYNEQFF
TRBD1	NA	TRBV5-1	TRBJ1-4	TGCGCCAGCAGCTTTGGGACAGGGAGGGAAAAACTGTTTTTT	CASSFGTGREKLFF
TRBD1	NA	TRBV11-2	TRBJ2-7	TGTGCCAGCAGCTTAGATCCAGGGGGATCCTACGAGCAGTACTTC	CASSLDPGGSYEQYF
NA	NA	TRBV6-1	TRBJ2-2	TGTGCCAGCATCCTTGCGAACACCGGGGAGCTGTTTTTT	CASILANTGELFF
TRBD1	NA	TRBV7-2	TRBJ2-1	TGTGCCAGCAGCACAACGGGACAGGGAACCTACAATGAGCAGTTCTTC	CASSTTGQGTYNEQFF
NA	NA	TRBV2	TRBJ2-7	TGTGCCAGCAGCTCACAGGGATTCGACGAGCAGTACTTC	CASSSQGFDEQYF
NA	NA	TRBV7-9	TRBJ1-6	TGTGCCAGCAGCTTAAGTAACGCACGTAATTCACCCCTCCACTTT	CASSLSNARNSPLHF
TRBD1	once	TRBV6-6	TRBJ2-7	TGTGCCAGCAGCCAACAGGGGGCGTTTACGGTCTACGAGCAGTACTTC	CASSQQGAFTVYEQYF